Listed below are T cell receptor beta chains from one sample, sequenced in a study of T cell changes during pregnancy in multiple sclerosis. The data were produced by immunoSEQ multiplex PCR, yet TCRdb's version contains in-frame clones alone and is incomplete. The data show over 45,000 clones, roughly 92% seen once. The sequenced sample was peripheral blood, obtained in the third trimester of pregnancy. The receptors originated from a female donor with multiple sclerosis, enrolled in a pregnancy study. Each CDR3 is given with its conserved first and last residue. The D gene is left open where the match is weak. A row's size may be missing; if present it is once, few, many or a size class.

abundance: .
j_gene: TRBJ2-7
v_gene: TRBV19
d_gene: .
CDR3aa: CASSIQKAPSVNEQYF
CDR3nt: TGTGCCAGTAGTATCCAAAAAGCGCCCTCGGTGAACGAGCAGTACTTC

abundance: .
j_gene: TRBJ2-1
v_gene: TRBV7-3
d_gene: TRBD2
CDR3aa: CASSLLAGAYNEQFF
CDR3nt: TGTGCCAGCAGCTTGCTAGCGGGGGCCTACAATGAGCAGTTCTTC

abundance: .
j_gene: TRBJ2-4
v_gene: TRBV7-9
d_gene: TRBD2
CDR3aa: CASSLAGGIQYF
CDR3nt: TGTGCCAGCAGCTTAGCGGGGGGGATTCAGTACTTC

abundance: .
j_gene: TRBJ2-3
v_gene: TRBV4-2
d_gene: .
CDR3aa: CASSQQDTQYF
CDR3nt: TGTGCCAGCAGCCAACAAGATACGCAGTATTTT

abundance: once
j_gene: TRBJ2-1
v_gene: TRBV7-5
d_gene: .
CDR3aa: CARQAGHNEQFF
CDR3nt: TGTGCCAGGCAGGCTGGCCACAATGAGCAGTTCTTC

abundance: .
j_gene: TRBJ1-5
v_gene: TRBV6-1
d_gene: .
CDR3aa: CASSRREVNQPQHF
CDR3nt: TGTGCCAGCAGCCGCCGGGAGGTCAATCAGCCCCAGCATTTT

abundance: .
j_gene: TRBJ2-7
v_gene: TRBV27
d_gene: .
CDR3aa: CASRFGRGNEQYF
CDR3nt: TGTGCCAGCAGATTCGGCAGGGGTAACGAGCAGTACTTC

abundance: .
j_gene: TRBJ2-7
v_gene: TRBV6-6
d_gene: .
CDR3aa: CASTPLQGGAYEQYF
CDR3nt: TGTGCCAGCACCCCATTGCAGGGCGGTGCTTACGAGCAGTACTTC

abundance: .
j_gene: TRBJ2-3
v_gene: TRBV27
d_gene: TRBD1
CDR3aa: CASSPPRTGAYTDTQYF
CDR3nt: TGTGCCAGCAGTCCGCCCAGGACAGGGGCCTACACAGATACGCAGTATTTT

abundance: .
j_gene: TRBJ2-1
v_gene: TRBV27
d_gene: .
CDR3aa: CASTPLADSYNEQFF
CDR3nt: TGTGCCAGCACCCCGTTGGCGGATTCCTACAATGAGCAGTTCTTC

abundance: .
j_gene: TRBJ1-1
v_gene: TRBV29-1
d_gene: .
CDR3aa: CSVEDQGTEAFF
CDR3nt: TGCAGCGTTGAAGATCAGGGGACTGAAGCTTTCTTT

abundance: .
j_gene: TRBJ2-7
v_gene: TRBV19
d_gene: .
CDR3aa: CASSIYSGSSYEQYF
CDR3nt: TGTGCCAGTAGTATATACTCGGGGAGCTCCTACGAGCAGTACTTC

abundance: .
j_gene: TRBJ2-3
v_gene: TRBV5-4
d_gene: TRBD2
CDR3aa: CASRLAGGGTDTQYF
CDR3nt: TGTGCCAGCAGGCTGGCGGGAGGCGGCACAGATACGCAGTATTTT

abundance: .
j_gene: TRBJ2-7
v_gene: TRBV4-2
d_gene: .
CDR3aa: CASSQVATYEQYF
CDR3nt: TGTGCCAGCAGCCAAGTAGCGACCTACGAGCAGTACTTC

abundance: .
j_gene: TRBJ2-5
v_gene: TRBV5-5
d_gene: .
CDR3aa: CASSLTVFQETQYF
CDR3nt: TGTGCCAGCAGCTTGACGGTATTCCAAGAGACCCAGTACTTC

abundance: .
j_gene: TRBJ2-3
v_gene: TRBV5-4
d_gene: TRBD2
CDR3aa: CASSLGGSLDTQYF
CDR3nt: TGTGCCAGCAGCTTGGGCGGGAGCTTGGATACGCAGTATTTT

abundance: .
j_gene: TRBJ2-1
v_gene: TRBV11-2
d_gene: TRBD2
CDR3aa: CASSLGGTSYNEQFF
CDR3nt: TGTGCCAGCAGCCTAGGCGGGACTAGCTACAATGAGCAGTTCTTC

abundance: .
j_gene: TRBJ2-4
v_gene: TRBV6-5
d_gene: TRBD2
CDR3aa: CASSSSGTLENIQYF
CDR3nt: TGTGCCAGCAGTTCCAGCGGGACGCTCGAAAACATTCAGTACTTC

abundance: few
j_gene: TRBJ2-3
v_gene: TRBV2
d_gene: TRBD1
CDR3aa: CASRDRIFTDTQYF
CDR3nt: TGTGCCAGCAGGGACAGGATCTTCACAGATACGCAGTATTTT

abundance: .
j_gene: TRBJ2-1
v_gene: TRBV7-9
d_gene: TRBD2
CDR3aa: CASSSRTSGRSSYNEQFF
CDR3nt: TGTGCCAGCAGCTCCCGGACTAGCGGGAGAAGCTCCTACAATGAGCAGTTCTTC

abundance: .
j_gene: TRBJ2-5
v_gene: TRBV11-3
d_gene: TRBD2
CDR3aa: CASSSGLAGWFQETQYF
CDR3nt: TGTGCCAGCAGCTCGGGACTAGCGGGTTGGTTCCAAGAGACCCAGTACTTC

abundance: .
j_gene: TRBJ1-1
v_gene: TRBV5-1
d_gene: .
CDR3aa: CASNPSGGPEAFF
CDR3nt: TGCGCCAGCAACCCGTCGGGGGGCCCTGAAGCTTTCTTT

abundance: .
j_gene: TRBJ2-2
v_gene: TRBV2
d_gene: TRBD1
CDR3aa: CASSRTGQGINTGELFF
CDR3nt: TGTGCCAGCAGTAGGACGGGACAGGGGATAAACACCGGGGAGCTGTTTTTT

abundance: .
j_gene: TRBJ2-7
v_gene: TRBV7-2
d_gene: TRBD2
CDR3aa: CASSPGTSVKQYF
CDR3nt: TGTGCCAGCAGCCCCGGGACTAGCGTAAAGCAGTACTTC

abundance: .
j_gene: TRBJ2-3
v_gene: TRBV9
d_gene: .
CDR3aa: CASSAAPRGGANTQYF
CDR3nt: TGTGCCAGCAGCGCCGCCCCTAGGGGGGGTGCGAATACGCAGTATTTT

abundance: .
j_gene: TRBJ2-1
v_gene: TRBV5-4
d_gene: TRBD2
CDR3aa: CASSSRLAGNEQFF
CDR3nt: TGTGCCAGCAGCTCCCGACTAGCGGGAAACGAGCAGTTCTTC

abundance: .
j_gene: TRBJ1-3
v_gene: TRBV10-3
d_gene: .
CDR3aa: CAIKESGNTIYF
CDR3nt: TGTGCCATCAAAGAGTCTGGAAACACCATATATTTT

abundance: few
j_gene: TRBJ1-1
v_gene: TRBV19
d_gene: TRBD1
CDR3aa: CASSRQGDTEAFF
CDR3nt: TGTGCCAGTAGTCGACAGGGTGACACTGAAGCTTTCTTT

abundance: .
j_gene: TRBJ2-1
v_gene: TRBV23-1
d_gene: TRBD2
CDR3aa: CASRSGGNEQFF
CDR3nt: TGCGCCAGCAGATCGGGAGGGAATGAGCAGTTCTTC

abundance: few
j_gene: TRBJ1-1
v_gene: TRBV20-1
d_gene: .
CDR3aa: CSVAGGTEAFF
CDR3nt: TGCAGTGTTGCGGGGGGCACTGAAGCTTTCTTT

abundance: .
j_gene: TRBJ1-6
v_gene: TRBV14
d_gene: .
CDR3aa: CASSPLIVSPLHF
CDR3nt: TGTGCCAGCAGCCCTCTAATCGTTTCACCCCTCCACTTT

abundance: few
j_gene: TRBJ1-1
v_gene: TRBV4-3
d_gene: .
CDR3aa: CASSQDRGARTEAFF
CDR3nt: TGCGCCAGCAGCCAAGACAGGGGAGCGAGGACTGAAGCTTTCTTT

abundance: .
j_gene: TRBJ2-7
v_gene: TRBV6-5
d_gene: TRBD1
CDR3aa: CASSPGQGVTYEQYF
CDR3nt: TGTGCCAGCAGCCCCGGACAGGGGGTTACCTACGAGCAGTACTTC

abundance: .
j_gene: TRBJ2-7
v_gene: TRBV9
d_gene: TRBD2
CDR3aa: CASSVGHGGTTYEQYF
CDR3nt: TGTGCCAGCAGCGTAGGCCACGGGGGGACTACCTACGAGCAGTACTTC

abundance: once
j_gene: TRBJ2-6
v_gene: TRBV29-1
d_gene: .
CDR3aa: CSVVSGQRVSGANVLTF
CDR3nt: TGCAGCGTTGTATCCGGACAGAGGGTATCAGGGGCCAACGTCCTGACTTTC

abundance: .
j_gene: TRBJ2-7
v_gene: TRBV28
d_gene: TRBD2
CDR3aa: CASEIAGGPGEQYF
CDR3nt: TGTGCCAGCGAGATAGCGGGAGGGCCTGGAGAGCAGTACTTC

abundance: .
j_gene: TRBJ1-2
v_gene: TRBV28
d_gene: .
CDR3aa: CASSPHSDGYTF
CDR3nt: TGTGCCAGCAGTCCCCACAGTGATGGCTACACCTTC

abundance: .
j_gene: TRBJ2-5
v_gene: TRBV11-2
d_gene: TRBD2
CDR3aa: CASSLRREKIQETQYF
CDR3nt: TGTGCCAGCAGCTTAAGGCGGGAGAAGATCCAAGAGACCCAGTACTTC

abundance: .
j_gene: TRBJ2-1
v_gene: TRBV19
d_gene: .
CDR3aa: CASTPGVIYNEQFF
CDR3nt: TGTGCCAGTACTCCAGGTGTGATATACAATGAGCAGTTCTTC

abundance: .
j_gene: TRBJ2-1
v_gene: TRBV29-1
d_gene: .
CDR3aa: CSVVGGTSYYEQLF
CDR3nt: TGCAGCGTTGTCGGGGGTACTAGCTACTATGAGCAGCTCTTC

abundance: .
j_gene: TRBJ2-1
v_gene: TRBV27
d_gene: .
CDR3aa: CASAPYPRSYNEQFF
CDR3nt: TGTGCCAGCGCCCCCTACCCACGTTCCTACAATGAGCAGTTCTTC

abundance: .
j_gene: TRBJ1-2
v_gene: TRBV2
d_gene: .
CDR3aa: CASSGQGYGYTF
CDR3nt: TGTGCCAGCAGTGGGCAGGGCTATGGCTACACCTTC

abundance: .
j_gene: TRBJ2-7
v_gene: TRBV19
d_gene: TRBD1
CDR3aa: CASSIGQGYEQYF
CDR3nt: TGTGCCAGTAGTATTGGACAGGGATACGAGCAGTACTTC

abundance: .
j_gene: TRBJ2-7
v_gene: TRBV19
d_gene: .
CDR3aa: CASSPQGSSYEQYF
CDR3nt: TGTGCCAGTAGTCCCCAGGGGAGCTCCTACGAGCAGTACTTC

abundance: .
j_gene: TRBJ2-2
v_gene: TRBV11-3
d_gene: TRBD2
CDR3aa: CASSKTSPNTGELFF
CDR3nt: TGTGCCAGCAGTAAGACTAGCCCTAACACCGGGGAGCTGTTTTTT

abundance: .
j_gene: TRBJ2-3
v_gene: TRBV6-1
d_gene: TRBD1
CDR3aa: CASSERTGEGDTQYF
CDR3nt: TGTGCCAGCAGTGAACGGACAGGGGAAGGAGATACGCAGTATTTT

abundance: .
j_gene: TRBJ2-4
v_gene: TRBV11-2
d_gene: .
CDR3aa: CASSYINIQYF
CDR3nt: TGTGCCAGCAGCTACATAAACATTCAGTACTTC

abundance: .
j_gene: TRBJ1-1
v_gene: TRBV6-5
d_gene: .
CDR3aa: CASEGVMNTEAFF
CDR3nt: TGTGCCAGCGAGGGGGTGATGAACACTGAAGCTTTCTTT

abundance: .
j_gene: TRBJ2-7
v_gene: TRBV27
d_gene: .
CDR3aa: CASSPGQFPYEQYF
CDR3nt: TGTGCCAGCAGCCCTGGACAGTTCCCCTACGAGCAGTACTTC

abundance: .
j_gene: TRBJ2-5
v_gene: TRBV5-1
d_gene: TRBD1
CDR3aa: CASSLSGQAKETQYF
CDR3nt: TGCGCCAGCAGCTTATCGGGACAGGCAAAAGAGACCCAGTACTTC

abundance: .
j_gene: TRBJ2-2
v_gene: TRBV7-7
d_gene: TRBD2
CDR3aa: CASSLALGTRTGELFF
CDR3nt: TGTGCTAGCAGCTTAGCGCTCGGGACTAGAACCGGGGAGCTGTTTTTT

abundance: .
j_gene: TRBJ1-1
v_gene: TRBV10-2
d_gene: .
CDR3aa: CASTVAVNTEAFF
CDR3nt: TGCGCCAGCACGGTCGCCGTGAACACTGAAGCTTTCTTT

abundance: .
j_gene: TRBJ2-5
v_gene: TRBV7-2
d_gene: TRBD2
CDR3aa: CASSLWGTSVQETQYF
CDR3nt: TGTGCCAGCAGCTTATGGGGGACTAGCGTACAAGAGACCCAGTACTTC

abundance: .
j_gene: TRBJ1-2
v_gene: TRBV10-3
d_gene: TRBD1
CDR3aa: CAINNRDRGLGGYTF
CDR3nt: TGTGCCATCAATAACCGGGACAGGGGGCTCGGTGGCTACACCTTC

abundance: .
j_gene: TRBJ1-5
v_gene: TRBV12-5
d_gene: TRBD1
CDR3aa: CASGLGQGYQPQHF
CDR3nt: TGTGCTAGTGGTTTAGGACAGGGTTATCAGCCCCAGCATTTT

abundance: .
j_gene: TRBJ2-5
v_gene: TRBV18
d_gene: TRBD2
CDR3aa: CASFGASGIGPAGRETQYF
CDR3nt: TGTGCCAGCTTCGGGGCTAGCGGGATCGGTCCGGCTGGTCGGGAGACCCAGTACTTC

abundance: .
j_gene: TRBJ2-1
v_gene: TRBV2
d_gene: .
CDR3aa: CASSERLAPYNEQFF
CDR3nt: TGTGCCAGCAGTGAACGGCTAGCGCCGTACAATGAGCAGTTCTTC

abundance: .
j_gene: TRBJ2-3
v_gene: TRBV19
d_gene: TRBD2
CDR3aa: CASSIVGLASTDTQYF
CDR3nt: TGTGCCAGTAGTATAGTGGGACTAGCGAGCACAGATACGCAGTATTTT

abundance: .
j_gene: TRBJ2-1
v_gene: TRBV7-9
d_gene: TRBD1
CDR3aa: CASSLQGLQQFF
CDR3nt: TGTGCCAGCAGCCTACAGGGGCTTCAGCAGTTCTTC